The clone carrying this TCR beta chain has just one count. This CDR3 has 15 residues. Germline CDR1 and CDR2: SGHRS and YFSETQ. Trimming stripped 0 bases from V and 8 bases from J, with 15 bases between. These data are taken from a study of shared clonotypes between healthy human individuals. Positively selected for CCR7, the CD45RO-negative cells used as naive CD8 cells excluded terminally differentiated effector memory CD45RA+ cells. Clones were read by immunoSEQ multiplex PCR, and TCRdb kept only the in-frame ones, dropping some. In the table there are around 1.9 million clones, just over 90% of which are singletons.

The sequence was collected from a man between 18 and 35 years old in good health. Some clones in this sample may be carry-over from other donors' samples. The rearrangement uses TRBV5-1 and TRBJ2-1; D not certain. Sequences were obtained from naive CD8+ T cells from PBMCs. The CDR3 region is CASSLEAQYPHEQFF. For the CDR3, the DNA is TGCGCCAGCAGCTTGGAAGCCCAGTATCCGCATGAGCAGTTCTTC.